This T cell receptor (beta chain) was sequenced for a study of cytomegalovirus exposure and HLA in healthy donors. Study in general: A data release that came early held about 89 million unique TCRs from HLA-typed donors.

There were likely unrecorded immune exposures, though donors were nominally healthy when sampled. To note about this clone: Its antigen is still unknown.

Study-wide results and limits: A later analysis reportedly found that, within productive TCRs, an Asian-associated ancestry cluster had fewer N-insertions than the mean observed across the roughly 700 donors. More clonal expansion characterized HLA-associated TCR beta chains than equally common others in a later analysis.

Germline V gene data show CDR1 as LGHNA and CDR2 as YNFKEQ. The CDR3 length is 14 residues. V lost 0 bases, J lost 1 base, and 5 bases lay in between. Primers: 60 Vbeta forward and 13 Jbeta reverse. Libraries were prepared by immunoSEQ multiplex PCR; TCRdb keeps only in-frame clonotypes and omits some of them. The table lists some 200,000 clones, over 75% of them singletons. The sequence derives from a man aged 35 to 55 in good health and CMV-seropositive. The sample comprised PBMCs. This chain connects TRBV4-2 to TRBJ2-3; D is possibly TRBD1 (5 bases). CDR3 nucleotide sequence: TGTGCCAGCAGCCAAGAAGGGGGCACAGATACGCAGTATTTT. As protein: CASSQEGGTDTQYF.